This T cell receptor beta chain was captured by sequencing in a study of T cells in severe cutaneous drug reactions. In the study overall: Blister fluids or cells and PBMC were collected from patients in acute or recovery stage. Broader study findings: Blister cells averaged about 30% and PBMC 4% to 5% TRBV12-4 in carbamazepine-induced Stevens-Johnson syndrome or toxic epidermal necrolysis patients.

This clonotype is classed as medium-sized (0.01 to 0.1%) by frequency. The antigen remains unidentified. Libraries were made by iRepertoire multiplex PCR with TCR subtype-specific primers for bulk and single-cell sequencing. Bulk TCR libraries started from roughly 100-500 ng RNA per sample. Following a re-call of the multiplex PCR reads, TCRdb has one entry per CDR3 protein and lacks DNA. In all, the sample yields around 5,700 distinct CDR3 sequences. Sequenced patients had Stevens-Johnson syndrome or toxic epidermal necrolysis caused by carbamazepine. Blood repertoires came from 4 or 5 Han Chinese and six European CBZ-SJS/TEN patients. Looked up from germline, CDR1 is MNHEY and CDR2 is SVGAGI. The CDR3 is 15 residues long.

This rearrangement joins TRBV6-5 to TRBJ1-5. This sequence originates from a human donor with a severe cutaneous adverse drug reaction. Sequenced sample: PBMCs. The CDR3 protein is CASSYSKYSNQPQHF.